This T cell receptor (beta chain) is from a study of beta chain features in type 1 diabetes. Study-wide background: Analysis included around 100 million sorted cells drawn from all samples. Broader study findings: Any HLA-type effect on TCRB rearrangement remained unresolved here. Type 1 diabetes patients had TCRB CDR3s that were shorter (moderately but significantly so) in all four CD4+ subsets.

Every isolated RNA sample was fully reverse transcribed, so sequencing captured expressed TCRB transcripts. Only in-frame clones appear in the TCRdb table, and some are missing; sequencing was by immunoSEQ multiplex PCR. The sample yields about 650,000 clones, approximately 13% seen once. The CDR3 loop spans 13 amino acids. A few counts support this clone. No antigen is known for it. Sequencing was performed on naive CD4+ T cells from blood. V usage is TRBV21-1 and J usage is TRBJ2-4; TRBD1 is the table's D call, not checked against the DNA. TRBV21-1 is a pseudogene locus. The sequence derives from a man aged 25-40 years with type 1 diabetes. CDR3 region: CATARDRGSIQYF. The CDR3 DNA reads TGTGCCACCGCCCGGGACAGGGGGTCCATTCAGTACTTC.